The rows below give T cell receptor beta chains drawn from one sample of a study of blood T cell repertoires in COVID-19. The assay was immunoSEQ multiplex PCR, and TCRdb's table has in-frame clones only and misses some. The sample yields 95,000 to 120,000 clones, 55% to 75% seen once. Sequencing was done on a sample of peripheral blood. Receptors were obtained from a woman between 40 and 50 years old with acute or convalescent COVID-19. The CDR3 runs from the conserved cysteine through the conserved F or W. The D gene is left open where the match is weak. A clone size is listed for some rows: how often the clone was seen (once, few, many), or a class if it is expanded.

length	D	size	V	J	DNA	CDR3
15	NA	NA	TRBV27	TRBJ1-1	TGTGCCAGCAGTTTACTGGGGGGACCGTACACTGAAGCTTTCTTT	CASSLLGGPYTEAFF
14	NA	NA	TRBV4-2	TRBJ1-2	TGTGCCAGCAGCCAAGAAGTGCAGGGTTACGGCTACACCTTC	CASSQEVQGYGYTF
17	TRBD1	NA	TRBV7-9	TRBJ2-5	TGTGCCAGCAGCGGAGTCGCCGGGACAGGGTCCCCAGAGACCCAGTACTTC	CASSGVAGTGSPETQYF
12	NA	NA	TRBV2	TRBJ2-7	TGTGCCAGCAGTTGGACACCCTACGAGCAGTACTTC	CASSWTPYEQYF
14	TRBD2	NA	TRBV30	TRBJ2-7	TGTGCCTGGGAACGGACTAGCGATCGTCGAGAGCAGTACTTC	CAWERTSDRREQYF
17	NA	NA	TRBV7-3	TRBJ2-1	TGTGCCAGCAGCTTAAGTAGCACGCACCCCTCCTACAATGAGCAGTTCTTC	CASSLSSTHPSYNEQFF
16	TRBD1	NA	TRBV7-3	TRBJ2-2	TGTGCCAGCAGCACCTACGGGACAGATAACACCGGGGAGCTGTTTTTT	CASSTYGTDNTGELFF
14	NA	NA	TRBV6-5	TRBJ1-6	TGTGCCAGCAGGTCGACACTTAATAATTCACCCCTCCACTTT	CASRSTLNNSPLHF
16	NA	NA	TRBV5-1	TRBJ2-3	TGCGCCAGCAGCTTGAGAAAGGGACTCTCCACAGATACGCAGTATTTT	CASSLRKGLSTDTQYF
15	NA	NA	TRBV27	TRBJ2-3	TGTGCCAGCAGTTTATCGGAGCTTAGCCCAGATACGCAGTATTTT	CASSLSELSPDTQYF
12	NA	NA	TRBV10-3	TRBJ1-4	TGTGCCATCCGGGGGGAATCTGAAAAACTGTTTTTT	CAIRGESEKLFF
13	NA	NA	TRBV5-4	TRBJ2-1	TGTGCCAGCAGCTCCGAACAGGACAGTGAGCAGTTCTTC	CASSSEQDSEQFF
15	NA	NA	TRBV27	TRBJ1-5	TGTGCCAGCAGTTTAACAGGGACATACAGTCAGCCCCAGCATTTT	CASSLTGTYSQPQHF
14	NA	NA	TRBV14	TRBJ2-7	TGTGCCAGCAGCCAAGATCCCCCCTACTACGAGCAGTACTTC	CASSQDPPYYEQYF
15	NA	NA	TRBV4-3	TRBJ1-2	TGCGCCAGCAGCCAAGTCTTCAGTCCAGACTATGGCTACACCTTC	CASSQVFSPDYGYTF
13	TRBD2	NA	TRBV4-1	TRBJ2-5	TGCGCCCGCAGTCGCCCGGGGGGAGAGACCCAGTACTTC	CARSRPGGETQYF
15	NA	few	TRBV28	TRBJ2-1	TGTGCCAGCAGTTTAGGACATAGCTCCTACAATGAGCAGTTCTTC	CASSLGHSSYNEQFF
15	TRBD1	few	TRBV19	TRBJ2-1	TGTGCCAGTAGTAGCCGGACAGGGGCCCCCAATGAGCAGTTCTTC	CASSSRTGAPNEQFF
15	TRBD2	NA	TRBV27	TRBJ2-5	TGTGCCAGCAGACAGTCTAGCGGGGGGTCGAAGACCCAGTACTTC	CASRQSSGGSKTQYF
13	NA	NA	TRBV5-6	TRBJ1-2	TGTGCCAGCAGCCGGGACGGGGGAAGAGGCTACACCTTC	CASSRDGGRGYTF
13	TRBD1	NA	TRBV30	TRBJ2-1	TGTGCCTGGAATAGGGACAGCCTGAATGAGCAGTTCTTC	CAWNRDSLNEQFF
12	NA	NA	TRBV7-2	TRBJ2-3	TGTGCCAGCAGTACAGTGGCAGGGACGCAGTATTTT	CASSTVAGTQYF
15	NA	NA	TRBV7-9	TRBJ1-1	TGTGCCAGCAGCTTAGATGGGATTAGGGGTACTGAAGCTTTCTTT	CASSLDGIRGTEAFF
15	TRBD2	NA	TRBV2	TRBJ2-5	TGTGCCAGCAGTGAGAGGACTAGCGGGGGAGAGACCCAGTACTTC	CASSERTSGGETQYF
14	TRBD1	NA	TRBV18	TRBJ2-7	TGTGCCAGCTCACCGGGACAGGCCAGAGACGAGCAGTACTTC	CASSPGQARDEQYF
13	NA	NA	TRBV2	TRBJ1-2	TGTGCCAGCCAAACGCGGGAGCTGGGTGGCTACACCTTC	CASQTRELGGYTF
13	TRBD1	few	TRBV19	TRBJ2-7	TGTGCCAGTAGTAGGGACAGGGACTACGAGCAGTACTTC	CASSRDRDYEQYF
14	TRBD1	NA	TRBV2	TRBJ2-3	TGTGCCAGCGACCGGGACAGGGCTACAGATACGCAGTATTTT	CASDRDRATDTQYF
16	TRBD2	NA	TRBV5-4	TRBJ2-3	TGTGCCAGCAGCTTGGGTAGCGGGGCCGGCACAGATACGCAGTATTTT	CASSLGSGAGTDTQYF
14	NA	NA	TRBV4-2	TRBJ2-5	TGTGCCAGCAGCCAAGAGAACAGCAAAGAGACCCAGTACTTC	CASSQENSKETQYF
14	TRBD2	NA	TRBV5-4	TRBJ2-5	TGTGCCAGCAGCTTCGGACTAGCGACGGAGACCCAGTACTTC	CASSFGLATETQYF
15	NA	NA	TRBV28	TRBJ2-3	TGTGCCAGCAGCCCGGGTGGGACTAGCACAGATACGCAGTATTTT	CASSPGGTSTDTQYF
13	NA	NA	TRBV11-1	TRBJ1-4	TGTGCCAGCAGCTTATCGAGTTATGAAAAACTGTTTTTT	CASSLSSYEKLFF
16	NA	many	TRBV7-2	TRBJ1-2	TGTGCCAGCAGCCCGTCGTGGGGGCGAACTAACTATGGCTACACCTTC	CASSPSWGRTNYGYTF
17	TRBD2	once	TRBV7-3	TRBJ2-3	TGTGCCAGCAGCCGTCGACTAGCGGGGGATAGCACAGATACGCAGTATTTT	CASSRRLAGDSTDTQYF
17	TRBD1	NA	TRBV6-6	TRBJ1-4	TGTGCCAGCAGTCGACAGGGGAGCGGTGGGACTAATGAAAAACTGTTTTTT	CASSRQGSGGTNEKLFF